One sample yielded the 23 T cell receptor beta chains listed below, sequenced in a study of T cells after yellow fever vaccination (dated by TCRdb to about 2019). The treatment or condition tag for this specimen amounts to: live attenuated yellow fever vaccine strain. Libraries were constructed by 5' RACE. TCRdb records Illumina HiSeq 2500 as the sequencer. In-frame beta chains were kept once TCRdb had trimmed the public reads at Q25 with fastp and called clones with MiXCR. Each CDR3 protein gets just one entry, which takes the most common genes and DNA from the rows behind it. This sample has approximately 510,000 distinct CDR3 sequences in its table, and roughly a fifth of those were observed once. Of the sample, less than 20% is held by the ten largest clones. The sequencing here drew on PBMCs, taken roughly 23 days after the first yellow fever vaccination. These receptor sequences come from a man between 18 and 29 years old who received the YFV17D yellow fever vaccine.

This clonotype appeared once. The chain links TRBV6-2 or TRBV6-3 to TRBJ1-5; D gene unclear. Germline CDR1 MNHEY, CDR2 SVGEGT. The CDR3 is 15 residues long. V lost 7 bases to trimming and J lost 4 bases, with 17 bases between them. This CDR3 reads CASTPTLIPNQPQHF. For the CDR3, the DNA is TGTGCCAGCACCCCGACGCTGATCCCGAATCAGCCCCAGCATTTT.

The rearrangement links TRBV19 to TRBJ2-1; D is unresolved. This CDR3 has 15 residues. Germline loops: CDR1 LNHDA, CDR2 SQIVND (reference sequence). V shed 1 base and J shed 0 bases, with 7 bases lying between them. The CDR3 DNA reads as TGTGCCAGTAGTATAGGACTCCCCTCCTACAATGAGCAGTTCTTC. It codes for CASSIGLPSYNEQFF.

This chain uses TRBV12-5 with TRBJ2-1, with a possible D match to TRBD1 (6 bases). The CDR3 is 17 amino acids. V gave up 2 bases and J gave up 8 bases, with 22 bases separating them. CDR1 and CDR2 from the germline V gene are LGHNT and FRNRAP. The CDR3 sequence: CASGLQTHPTGRHEQFF. The CDR3 DNA reads TGTGCTAGTGGTTTGCAGACCCACCCTACAGGGCGCCATGAGCAGTTCTTC.

The chain carries TRBV11-2 and TRBJ2-3; weak D call: TRBD2 (5 bases). With 5 bases removed from V and 3 bases from J, the gap between germline ends came to 18 bases. The CDR3 has 16 amino acids. Per the germline V gene, CDR1 is SGHAT and CDR2 is FQNNGV. CDR3 DNA sequence: TGTGCCAGCAGCCAAGGGAGTAGATTAGGAACAGATACGCAGTATTTT. Translation gives CASSQGSRLGTDTQYF.

Only a few counts were recorded for this clonotype. The V and J genes are TRBV5-1 and TRBJ2-6; D unclear. The CDR3 loop spans 15 amino acids. CDR1 is SGHRS, CDR2 YFSETQ, per germline. Trimming took off 4 bases at V and 0 bases at J, with 8 bases between the two ends. The CDR3 is CASSPVFSGANVLTF. DNA for the CDR3: TGCGCCAGCAGCCCAGTTTTCTCTGGGGCCAACGTCCTGACTTTC.

This clonotype appeared once. This chain joins TRBV4-1 and TRBJ1-1; the D gene is possibly TRBD1 (5 bases). Per germline, CDR1 MGHRA and CDR2 YSYEKL. V shed 1 base and J shed 1 base, with 19 bases lying between them. CDR3 size: 18 residues. Here the CDR3 DNA reads TGCGCCAGCAGCCAAGGAGGGGCGAGCGGCCGCAAGAACACTGAAGCTTTCTTT. It specifies CASSQGGASGRKNTEAFF.

This clonotype has just a few counts. The rearrangement uses TRBV20-1 and TRBJ1-1; 7 bases are shared with TRBD1. The CDR3 totals 14 residues. V dropped 5 bases and J dropped 1; count of bases not matched to a gene: 7. CDR1 is DFQATT and CDR2 is SNEGSKA in the germline V gene (reference sequence). CDR3 sequence (DNA): TGCAGTGCTCGAATGGGACAGCCGAACACTGAAGCTTTCTTT. It is translated as CSARMGQPNTEAFF.

The chain links TRBV29-1 to TRBJ1-5; possibly TRBD1 for D (6 bases). CDR1 is SQVTM, CDR2 ANQGSEA, per germline. Trimming shortened V by 7 bases and J by 5 bases, and 12 bases separated the two germline ends. This CDR3 comprises 12 residues. The CDR3 here is CSAQEGDQPQHF. In nucleotides, the CDR3 is TGCAGCGCACAGGAGGGGGATCAGCCCCAGCATTTT.

A few counts support this clonotype. The chain uses TRBV12-3 or TRBV12-4 and TRBJ2-7; D possibly matches TRBD1 or TRBD2 (7 bases each). This CDR3 is built from 15 residues. The ends were cut back, 6 bases at V and 3 bases at J, with 18 bases in the middle. The CDR3 loop is CASSRWEGQIYEQYF. The CDR3 region has the DNA TGTGCCAGCAGCCGTTGGGAGGGACAGATCTACGAGCAGTACTTC.

V usage is TRBV5-6 and J usage is TRBJ1-1; D is undetermined. Trimming shortened V by 0 bases and J by 0 bases, and 6 bases separated the two germline ends. The CDR3 covers 14 residues. Per germline, CDR1 SGHDT and CDR2 YYEEEE. CDR3 residues: CASSLGNMNTEAFF. As DNA, the CDR3 is TGTGCCAGCAGCTTGGGGAACATGAACACTGAAGCTTTCTTT.

The CDR3 sequence: CASSGLAGDLEQETQYF. CDR3 nucleotide sequence: TGTGCCAGCAGCGGACTAGCGGGGGACTTAGAACAAGAGACCCAGTACTTC. The chain joins TRBV27 to TRBJ2-5; the match to TRBD2 covers 13 bases. Looked up from germline, CDR1 is MNHEY and CDR2 is SMNVEV (reference sequence). The V gene end was trimmed by 6 bases and the J gene end by 2 bases; junction bases not matched to a gene: 9. CDR3 size: 17 residues.

This rearrangement joins TRBV5-1 to TRBJ2-5; D ambiguous. This CDR3 contains 14 residues. The germline CDR1 and CDR2 sequences are SGHRS and YFSETQ. The ends were cut back, 0 bases at V and 3 bases at J, with 9 bases in the middle. The CDR3 DNA reads TGCGCCAGCAGCTTGGCCCCCCCCGAAGAGACCCAGTACTTC. Its translation: CASSLAPPEETQYF.

V is TRBV7-8 and J is TRBJ1-5; D is perhaps TRBD1 (5 bases). Germline V gives CDR1 SGHVS, CDR2 FQNEAQ. V shed 5 bases and J shed 5 bases, with 10 bases lying between them. The CDR3 is 13 residues long. The CDR3 coding sequence is TGTGCCAGCAGCCGGGGGGATTATCAGCCCCAGCATTTT. Its translation: CASSRGDYQPQHF.

Only a few counts were recorded for this clonotype. The gene calls are TRBV20-1 and TRBJ2-1; D not certain. V shed 1 base and J shed 6 bases, with 16 bases lying between them. CDR1 DFQATT and CDR2 SNEGSKA come from the germline V gene (reference sequence). This CDR3 spans 15 amino acids. The CDR3 DNA follows: TGCAGTGCTAGAGGGTTGGCTAGTCCTGCCAATGAGCAGTTCTTC. Residues: CSARGLASPANEQFF.

The chain combines TRBV7-2 with TRBJ2-2, with D possibly TRBD2 on 6 matching bases. Germline V gene data show CDR1 as SGHTA and CDR2 as FQGNSA. The germline V and J ends were trimmed by 1 base and 1 base, with 7 bases remaining between them. The CDR3 sequence is 15 residues long. The CDR3 region is CASSLDGGNTGELFF. In nucleotides, the CDR3 is TGTGCCAGCAGCTTAGACGGGGGGAACACCGGGGAGCTGTTTTTT.

The chain recombines TRBV12-3 or TRBV12-4 with TRBJ1-3, with TRBD1 as a possible D gene (6 bases). With 6 bases removed from V and 4 bases from J, the gap between germline ends came to 13 bases. The CDR3 loop spans 14 amino acids. CDR3: CASSLQGPGNTIYF. DNA of the CDR3: TGTGCCAGCAGCCTTCAGGGGCCGGGAAACACCATATATTTT.

This clonotype was picked up many times. The CDR3 coding sequence is TGCGCCAGCAGCTTGGGGGGGGGCGACACTGAAGCTTTCTTT. Protein: CASSLGGGDTEAFF. The V gene is TRBV5-1, the J gene TRBJ1-1, with D possibly TRBD1 on 6 matching bases. V gave up 0 bases and J gave up 3 bases, with 9 bases separating them. The CDR3 length is 14 residues. CDR1 SGHRS and CDR2 YFSETQ come from the germline V gene. The full variable domain, completed using reference TRBV5-1 and TRBJ1-1, is KAGVTQTPRYLIKTRGQQVTLSCSPISGHRSVSWYQQTPGQGLQFLFEYFSETQRNKGNFPGRFSGRQFSNSRSEMNVSTLELGDSALYLCASSLGGGDTEAFFGQGTRLTVV.

The chain carries TRBV19 and TRBJ1-6; perhaps TRBD1 as D (5 bases). Trimming shortened V by 8 bases and J by 0 bases, and 20 bases separated the two germline ends. CDR3 length equals 18 residues. CDR1 and CDR2 from the germline V gene are LNHDA and SQIVND (reference sequence). CDR3 region: CASGYRDGLFSYNSPLHF. In DNA form, the CDR3 reads TGTGCCAGTGGATACCGGGACGGCCTTTTCTCCTATAATTCACCCCTCCACTTT. Full variable domain (outside the CDR3, taken from reference TRBV19 and TRBJ1-6): DGGITQSPKYLFRKEGQNVTLSCEQNLNHDAMYWYRQDPGQGLRLIYYSQIVNDFQKGDIAEGYSVSREKKESFPLTVTSAQKNPTAFYLCASGYRDGLFSYNSPLHFGNGTRLTVT.

This clonotype was observed a handful of times. V is TRBV29-1 and J is TRBJ2-7; 7 bases fit TRBD1. The trim removed 6 bases at V and 3 bases at J, leaving 5 bases unmatched. CDR3 length: 12 residues. From germline, CDR1 is SQVTM and CDR2 ANQGSEA. The CDR3 region has the DNA TGCAGCGTAAGGGACAGAAACTACGAGCAGTACTTC. Translation gives CSVRDRNYEQYF.

This clonotype was seen only a few times. V usage is TRBV5-1 and J usage is TRBJ2-5; D not certain. Trimming removed 1 base from V and 4 bases from J, with 11 bases in between. The germline CDR1 and CDR2 sequences are SGHRS and YFSETQ. The CDR3 is made up of 14 amino acids. DNA for the CDR3: TGCGCCAGCAGCTTGTTTGTCGCCCGAGAGACCCAGTACTTC. Translated: CASSLFVARETQYF.

This sequence joins TRBV6-5 and TRBJ2-3; D is undetermined. Trimming pared 2 bases from V and 2 bases from J, leaving 8 bases between. Germline assignment: CDR1 MNHEY and CDR2 SVGAGI. The CDR3 runs to 14 residues. CDR3 protein: CASSYGHPTDTQYF. The CDR3 DNA follows: TGTGCCAGCAGTTACGGCCACCCCACAGATACGCAGTATTTT.

CDR3 region: CASSDGGSTDTQYF. The CDR3 DNA reads as TGTGCCAGCAGTGACGGGGGCAGCACAGATACGCAGTATTTT. The gene calls are TRBV25-1 and TRBJ2-3; the D gene could be TRBD1 or TRBD2 (6 bases each). The CDR3 spans 14 residues. V dropped 3 bases and J dropped 0 bases, with 7 bases sitting between them. Germline CDR1 is MGHDK and CDR2 is SYGVNS. Full variable domain (outside the CDR3, taken from reference TRBV25-1 and TRBJ2-3): EADIYQTPRYLVIGTGKKITLECSQTMGHDKMYWYQQDPGMELHLIHYSYGVNSTEKGDLSSESTVSRIRTEHFPLTLESARPSHTSQYLCASSDGGSTDTQYFGPGTRLTVL.

This clonotype occurred once. This chain links TRBV7-9 with TRBJ2-7; 8 bases fit TRBD2. The J segment lost 3 bases and the V segment lost 3 bases, leaving 4 bases of the junction unmatched. The CDR3 is 14 amino acids. The germline gives CDR1 SEHNR, CDR2 FQNEAQ (reference sequence). The CDR3 is CASSFAGGNYEQYV. Written as DNA, the CDR3 is TGTGCCAGCAGCTTCGCGGGGGGCAACTACGAGCAGTACGTC.